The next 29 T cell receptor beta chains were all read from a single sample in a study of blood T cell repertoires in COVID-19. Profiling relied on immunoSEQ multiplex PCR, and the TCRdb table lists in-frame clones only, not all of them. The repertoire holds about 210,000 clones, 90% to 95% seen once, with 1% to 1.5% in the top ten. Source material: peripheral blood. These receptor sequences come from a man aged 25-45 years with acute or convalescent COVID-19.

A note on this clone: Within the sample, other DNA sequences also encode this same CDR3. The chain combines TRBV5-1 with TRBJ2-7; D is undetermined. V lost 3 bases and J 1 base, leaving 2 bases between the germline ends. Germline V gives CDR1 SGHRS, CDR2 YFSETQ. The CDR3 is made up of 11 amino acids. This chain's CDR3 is CASSSSYEQYF. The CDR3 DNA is TGCGCCAGCAGCTCGTCCTACGAGCAGTACTTC.

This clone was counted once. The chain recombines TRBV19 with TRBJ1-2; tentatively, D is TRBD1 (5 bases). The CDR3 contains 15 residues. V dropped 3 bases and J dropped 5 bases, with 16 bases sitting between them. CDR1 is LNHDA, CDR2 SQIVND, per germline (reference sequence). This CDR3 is CASSISPGNPYGYTF. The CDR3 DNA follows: TGTGCCAGTAGTATTTCCCCAGGGAATCCTTATGGCTACACCTTC.

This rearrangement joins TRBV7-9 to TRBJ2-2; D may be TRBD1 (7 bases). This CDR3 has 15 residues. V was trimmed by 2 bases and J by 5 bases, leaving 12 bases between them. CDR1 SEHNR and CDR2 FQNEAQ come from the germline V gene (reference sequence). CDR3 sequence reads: CASSLRRGRTGELFF. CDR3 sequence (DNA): TGTGCCAGCAGCTTAAGGAGGGGGCGGACCGGGGAGCTGTTTTTT.

CDR3 loop: CASSPRDSNYGYTF. CDR3 coding DNA: TGTGCCAGCAGCCCTAGGGACAGCAACTATGGCTACACCTTC. The chain is built from TRBV9 and TRBJ1-2; 7 bases are shared with TRBD1. The CDR3 length is 14 residues. Germline values: CDR1 SGDLS, CDR2 YYNGEE. Losses at the gene ends were 4 bases for V and 2 bases for J; bases not matched to a gene: 5.

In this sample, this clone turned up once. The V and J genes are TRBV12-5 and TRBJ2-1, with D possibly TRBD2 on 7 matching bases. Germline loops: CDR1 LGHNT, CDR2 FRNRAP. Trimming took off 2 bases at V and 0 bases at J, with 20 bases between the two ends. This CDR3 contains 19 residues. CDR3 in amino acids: CASGLPYRVGGTSYNEQFF. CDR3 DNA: TGTGCTAGTGGTTTGCCGTACAGGGTGGGAGGGACCTCCTACAATGAGCAGTTCTTC.

The CDR3 DNA sequence: TGTGCCCGGGGACAGGGGCTTTTCTTAGGCACAGATACGCAGTATTTT. It yields the protein CARGQGLFLGTDTQYF. The V gene is TRBV30, the J gene TRBJ2-3; 10 positions agree with TRBD1. The trim removed 8 bases at V and 1 base at J, leaving 12 bases unmatched. This CDR3 comprises 16 residues. Germline V gives CDR1 GTSNPN, CDR2 SVGIG (reference sequence).

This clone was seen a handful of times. The DNA of the CDR3 is TGTGCCAGCAGCTCCCGGGACAACCATAATTCACCCCTCCACTTT. Translated: CASSSRDNHNSPLHF. The chain employs TRBV3-1 (or the pseudogene TRBV3-2) and TRBJ1-6; the D gene is possibly TRBD1 (6 bases). Germline CDR1 and CDR2: LGHDT and YNNKEL (reference sequence). The CDR3 is 15 amino acids. V was shortened by 5 bases and J by 5 bases, with 13 bases between the two germline ends.

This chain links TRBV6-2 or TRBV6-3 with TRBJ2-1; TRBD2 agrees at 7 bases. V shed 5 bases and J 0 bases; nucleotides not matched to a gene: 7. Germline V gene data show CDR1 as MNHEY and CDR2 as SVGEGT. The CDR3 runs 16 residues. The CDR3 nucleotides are TGTGCCAGCAGTGATAGAATAGCGGGCTCCTACAATGAGCAGTTCTTC. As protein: CASSDRIAGSYNEQFF.

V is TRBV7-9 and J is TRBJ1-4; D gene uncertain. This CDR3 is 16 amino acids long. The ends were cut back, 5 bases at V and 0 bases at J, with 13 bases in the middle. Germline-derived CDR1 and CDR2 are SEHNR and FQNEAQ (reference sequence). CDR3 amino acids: CASSPTAVTTNEKLFF. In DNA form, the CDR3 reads TGTGCCAGCAGCCCTACTGCTGTTACAACTAATGAAAAACTGTTTTTT.

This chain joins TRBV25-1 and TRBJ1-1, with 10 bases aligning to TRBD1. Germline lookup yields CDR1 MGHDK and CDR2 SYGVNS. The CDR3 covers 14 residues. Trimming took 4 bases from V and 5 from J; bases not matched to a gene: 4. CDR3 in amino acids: CASSGGQGLTEAFF. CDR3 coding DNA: TGTGCCAGCAGTGGGGGACAGGGGTTAACTGAAGCTTTCTTT.

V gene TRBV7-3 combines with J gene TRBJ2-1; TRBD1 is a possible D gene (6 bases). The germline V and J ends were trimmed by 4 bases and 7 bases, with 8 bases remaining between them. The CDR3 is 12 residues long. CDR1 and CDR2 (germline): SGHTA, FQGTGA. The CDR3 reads CASSSTGNEQFF. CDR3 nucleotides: TGTGCCAGCAGCTCGACAGGTAATGAGCAGTTCTTC.

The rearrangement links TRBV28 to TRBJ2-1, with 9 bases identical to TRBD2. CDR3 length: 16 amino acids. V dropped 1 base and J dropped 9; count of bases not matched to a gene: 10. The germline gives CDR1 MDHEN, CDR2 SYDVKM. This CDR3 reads CASSLSTAGGPREQFF. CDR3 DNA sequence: TGTGCCAGCAGTTTATCGACGGCGGGGGGGCCGCGTGAGCAGTTCTTC.

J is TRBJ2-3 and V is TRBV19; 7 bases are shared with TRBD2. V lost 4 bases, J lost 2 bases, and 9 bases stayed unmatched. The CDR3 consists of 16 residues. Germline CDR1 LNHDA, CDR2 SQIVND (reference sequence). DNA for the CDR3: TGTGCCAGTAGTACCCCCTATGGGGGGGACACAGATACGCAGTATTTT. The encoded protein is CASSTPYGGDTDTQYF.

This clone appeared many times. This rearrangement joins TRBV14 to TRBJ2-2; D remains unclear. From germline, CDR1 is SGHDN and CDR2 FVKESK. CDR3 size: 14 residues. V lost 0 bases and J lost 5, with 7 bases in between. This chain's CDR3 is CASSQDQVTGELFF. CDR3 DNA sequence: TGTGCCAGCAGCCAAGATCAGGTTACCGGGGAGCTGTTTTTT.

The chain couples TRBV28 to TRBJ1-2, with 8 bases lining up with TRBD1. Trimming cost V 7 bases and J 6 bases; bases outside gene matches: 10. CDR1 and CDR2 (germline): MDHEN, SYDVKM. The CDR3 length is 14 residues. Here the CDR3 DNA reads TGTGCCAGCACCTACTCCGACAGGGGTGATGGCTACACCTTC. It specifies CASTYSDRGDGYTF.

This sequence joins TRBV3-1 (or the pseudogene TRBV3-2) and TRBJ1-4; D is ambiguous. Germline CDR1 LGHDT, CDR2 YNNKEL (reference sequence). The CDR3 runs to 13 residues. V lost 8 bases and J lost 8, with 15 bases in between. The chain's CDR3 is CASWSWVEEKLFF. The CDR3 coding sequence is TGTGCCAGCTGGAGCTGGGTGGAGGAAAAACTGTTTTTT.

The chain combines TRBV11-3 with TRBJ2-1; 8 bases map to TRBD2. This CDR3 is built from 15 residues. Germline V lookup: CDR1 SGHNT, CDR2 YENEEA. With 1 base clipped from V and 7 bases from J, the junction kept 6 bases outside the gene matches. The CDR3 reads CASSLVAGSQNEQFF. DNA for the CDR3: TGTGCCAGCAGCTTAGTAGCGGGATCTCAAAATGAGCAGTTCTTC.

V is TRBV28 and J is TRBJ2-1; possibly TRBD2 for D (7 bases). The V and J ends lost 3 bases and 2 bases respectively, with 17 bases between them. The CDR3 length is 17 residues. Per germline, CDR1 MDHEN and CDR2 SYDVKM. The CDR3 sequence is CASSLLRGGRTYNEQFF. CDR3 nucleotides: TGTGCCAGCAGTTTGTTGAGGGGGGGCCGGACCTACAATGAGCAGTTCTTC.

CDR3 sequence: CASSVLQGAIETQYF. The CDR3 DNA reads TGTGCCAGCAGCGTACTACAGGGGGCGATTGAGACCCAGTACTTC. This chain connects TRBV9 to TRBJ2-5; 9 bases fit TRBD1. The V gene's germline CDR1 is SGDLS and CDR2 YYNGEE. The J segment lost 5 bases and the V segment lost 1 base, leaving 6 bases of the junction unmatched. CDR3 length: 15 residues.

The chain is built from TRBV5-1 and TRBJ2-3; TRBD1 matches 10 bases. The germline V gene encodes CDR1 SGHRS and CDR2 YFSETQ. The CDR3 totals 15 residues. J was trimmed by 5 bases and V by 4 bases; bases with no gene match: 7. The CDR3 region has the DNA TGCGCCAGCAGCGTGGGACAGGGGTGGAAAGATACGCAGTATTTT. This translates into CASSVGQGWKDTQYF.

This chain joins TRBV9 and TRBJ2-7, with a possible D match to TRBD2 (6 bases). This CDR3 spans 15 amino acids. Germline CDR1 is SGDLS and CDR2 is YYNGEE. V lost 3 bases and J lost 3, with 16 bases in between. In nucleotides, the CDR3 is TGTGCCAGCAGCGGAGGGGCTAGCGCTGACTACGAGCAGTACTTC. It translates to CASSGGASADYEQYF.

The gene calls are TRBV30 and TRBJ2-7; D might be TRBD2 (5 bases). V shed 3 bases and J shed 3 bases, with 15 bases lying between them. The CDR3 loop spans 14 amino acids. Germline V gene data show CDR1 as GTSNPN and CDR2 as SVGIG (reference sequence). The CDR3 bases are TGTGCCTGGAGCACTAGGAACCTTTTCTACGAGCAGTACTTC. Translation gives CAWSTRNLFYEQYF.

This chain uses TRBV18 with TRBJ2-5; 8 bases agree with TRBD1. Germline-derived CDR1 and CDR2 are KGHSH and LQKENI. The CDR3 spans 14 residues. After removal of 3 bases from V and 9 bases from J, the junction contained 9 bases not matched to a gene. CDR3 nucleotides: TGTGCCAGCTCACCGACAGGGGACCCCCGGGCCCAGTACTTC. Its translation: CASSPTGDPRAQYF.

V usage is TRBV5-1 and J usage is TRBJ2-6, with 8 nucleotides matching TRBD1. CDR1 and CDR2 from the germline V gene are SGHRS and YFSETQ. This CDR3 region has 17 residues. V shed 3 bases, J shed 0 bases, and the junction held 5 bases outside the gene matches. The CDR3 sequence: CASSYTGGTSGANVLTF. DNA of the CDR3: TGCGCCAGCAGCTATACAGGGGGAACCTCTGGGGCCAACGTCCTGACTTTC.

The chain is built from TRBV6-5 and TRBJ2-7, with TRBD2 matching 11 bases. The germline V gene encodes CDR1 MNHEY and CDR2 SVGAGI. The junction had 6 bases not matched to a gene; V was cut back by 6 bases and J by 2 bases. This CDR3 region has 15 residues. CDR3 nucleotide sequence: TGTGCCAGCAGCCTACTAGCGGGAGCTACCTACGAGCAGTACTTC. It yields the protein CASSLLAGATYEQYF.

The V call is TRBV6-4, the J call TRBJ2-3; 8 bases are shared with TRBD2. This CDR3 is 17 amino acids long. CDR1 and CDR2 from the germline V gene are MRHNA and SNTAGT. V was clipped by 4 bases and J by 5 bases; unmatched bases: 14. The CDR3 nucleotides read TGTGCCAGCAGTGCCACGGGAGGGGCCGTTGTGAGAGATACGCAGTATTTT. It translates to CASSATGGAVVRDTQYF.

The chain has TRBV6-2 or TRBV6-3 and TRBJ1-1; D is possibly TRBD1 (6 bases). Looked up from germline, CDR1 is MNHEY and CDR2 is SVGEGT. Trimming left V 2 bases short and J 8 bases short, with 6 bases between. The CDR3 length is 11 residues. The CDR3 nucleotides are TGTGCCAGCAGTTACGGACAGGAAGCTTTCTTT. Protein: CASSYGQEAFF.

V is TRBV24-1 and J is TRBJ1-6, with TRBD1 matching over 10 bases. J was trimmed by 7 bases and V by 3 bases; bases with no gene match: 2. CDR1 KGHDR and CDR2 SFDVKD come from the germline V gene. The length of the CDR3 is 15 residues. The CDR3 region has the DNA TGTGCCACCAGTGATGCGACAGGGGGCAATTCACCCCTCCACTTT. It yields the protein CATSDATGGNSPLHF.

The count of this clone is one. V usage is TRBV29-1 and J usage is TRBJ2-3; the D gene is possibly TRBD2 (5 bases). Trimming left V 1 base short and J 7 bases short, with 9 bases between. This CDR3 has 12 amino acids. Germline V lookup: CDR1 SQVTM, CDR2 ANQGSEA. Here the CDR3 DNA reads TGCAGCGTTGAAGCGGAGGTGAATACGCAGTATTTT. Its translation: CSVEAEVNTQYF.